This T cell receptor (beta chain) came from a study of CD8 T cells in ankylosing spondylitis. The study, taken as a whole, reports: Some motif variants had been reported before (in reactive arthritis synovial fluid and blood). Relatively scarce in peripheral blood, disease-linked clones were CD8+. Characteristic of ankylosing spondylitis blood, it appeared, was a TCR beta motif comprising roughly 8 highly homologous variants. As reported, disease-linked clones showed significant enrichment in matched ankylosing spondylitis synovial fluid.

As to this clonotype: Antigen unknown.

CDR1 and CDR2 (germline): SGHTA, FQGNSA. The V gene end was trimmed by 5 bases and the J gene end by 10 bases; junction bases not matched to a gene: 11. The CDR3 spans 14 residues. MiXCR was run by TCRdb on the 5' RACE reads, yielding one entry per CDR3 protein. This repertoire shows about 250,000 distinct CDR3 sequences, 7% to 10% found once; its top ten account for around 4.9%. This receptor was taken from a female donor with ankylosing spondylitis or in good health (not recorded which). Sequenced input: blood, either unsorted or a sorted T cell fraction (not recorded which). This rearrangement joins TRBV7-2 to TRBJ1-5; 7 nucleotides agree with TRBD1. CDR3 DNA sequence: TGTGCCAGCAGCCCCCAGGGGACAGCCGGCCCCCAGCATTTT. The encoded protein is CASSPQGTAGPQHF. The full variable domain, rest sourced from reference TRBV7-2 and TRBJ1-5, is GAGVSQSPSNKVTEKGKDVELRCDPISGHTALYWYRQSLGQGLEFLIYFQGNSAPDKSGLPSDRFSAERTGGSVSTLTIQRTQQEDSAVYLCASSPQGTAGPQHFGDGTRLSIL.